This is a list of T cell receptor beta chains from one sample in a study of siplizumab effects on memory and regulatory T cells. The assay was immunoSEQ multiplex PCR, and TCRdb's table has in-frame clones only and misses some. The repertoire holds tens of thousands of clones, with less than 90% as singletons. Sequenced: memory CD4+ T cells sorted from blood. These receptors were collected from a human donor in good health. CDR3s leave out the opening cysteine and the closing phenylalanine or tryptophan. Size tells how often a clone was seen (once, few, many) or the class of an expanded clone, and some rows leave it out.

v_call clone_size cdr3_aa
TRBV11-1 . ASSLLTGANTGELF
TRBV7-9 . ASSLQSHYGYT
TRBV27 . ASSLSGLGNEQF
TRBV6-6 . ASRRGEGSYEQY
TRBV11-2 . ASRNEPGSYNEQF
TRBV9 few ASSGTGKPYEQY
TRBV19 . ASSTKIQGGSTDTQY
TRBV19 once ASKRTDTQY
TRBV7-2 . ASSLAWGSGWNEQF
TRBV2 . ASSRMGGSGQPQH
TRBV7-2 . ASSFQGEETQY
TRBV5-1 . ASSLGGTTFEETQY
TRBV19 few ASKADTEAF
TRBV7-9 . ASSRTGAPRTGELF
TRBV10-3 . AISVQGQGMGTQY
TRBV29-1 . SVERGTGANVLT
TRBV5-6 . ASSSYRTGTTYEQY